The sequence of this TCR beta chain was determined in a study of cytomegalovirus exposure and HLA in healthy donors. Across the study: About 85 million unique TCRs from HLA-typed donors were held in an early release of data.

Study outcomes and limitations: Fewer N-insertions than the roughly 650-donor mean were reportedly shown by an Asian-associated ancestry cluster in a later analysis. Common viral pathogens were later found to be apparently linked to several of the most significant clusters.

The V gene lost 0 bases and the J gene lost 0 bases, with 6 bases spanning the gap. The germline V gene has CDR1 LGHNA and CDR2 YSLEER. The CDR3 has 14 amino acids. The PCR employed 60 Vbeta primers together with 13 Jbeta primers. Here immunoSEQ multiplex PCR was the method, and the copy in TCRdb shows in-frame clones only, minus some. The sample yields around 120,000 clones, approximately 80% seen once. With regard to this clone: The antigen is not known.

V and J are TRBV4-3 and TRBJ2-7; a possible D gene is TRBD1 (5 bases). The TCR originated in a man younger than 35 in good health and CMV-seronegative. The sample taken for sequencing was PBMCs. In DNA form, the CDR3 reads TGCGCCAGCAGCCAAGACAGGGACTCCTACGAGCAGTACTTC. The encoded protein is CASSQDRDSYEQYF.